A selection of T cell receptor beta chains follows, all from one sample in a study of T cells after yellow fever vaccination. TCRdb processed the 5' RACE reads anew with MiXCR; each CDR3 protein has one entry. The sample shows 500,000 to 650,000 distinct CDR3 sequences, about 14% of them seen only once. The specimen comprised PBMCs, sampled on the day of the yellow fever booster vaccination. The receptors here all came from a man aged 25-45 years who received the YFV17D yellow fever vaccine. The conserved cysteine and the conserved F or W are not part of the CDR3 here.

CDR3 protein: ASSQTPGQGAGELF
J gene: TRBJ2-2
V gene: TRBV4-2

CDR3 protein: SAYGTSDPYEQY
J gene: TRBJ2-7
V gene: TRBV20-1

CDR3 protein: SAQTSSGPGELF
J gene: TRBJ2-2
V gene: TRBV20-1

CDR3 protein: SARPTGNSPLH
J gene: TRBJ1-6
V gene: TRBV20-1

CDR3 protein: SARELGGGTGELF
J gene: TRBJ2-2
V gene: TRBV20-1

CDR3 protein: ASSFTAEQY
J gene: TRBJ2-7
V gene: TRBV12-3/TRBV12-4

CDR3 protein: ASSQYRDAAGNTIY
J gene: TRBJ1-3
V gene: TRBV4-2

CDR3 protein: ASSASGASTDTQY
J gene: TRBJ2-3
V gene: TRBV5-1

CDR3 protein: ASSPFAGSGSTDTQY
J gene: TRBJ2-3
V gene: TRBV6-5

CDR3 protein: ASSQPQNNEQF
J gene: TRBJ2-1
V gene: TRBV7-2

CDR3 protein: ASGDDLSPLH
J gene: TRBJ1-6
V gene: TRBV6-5

CDR3 protein: SASNYQGQGGYT
J gene: TRBJ1-2
V gene: TRBV20-1

CDR3 protein: ASRTGLAGAEQF
J gene: TRBJ2-1
V gene: TRBV5-6

CDR3 protein: SATSGLNTEAF
J gene: TRBJ1-1
V gene: TRBV20-1

CDR3 protein: SARARDTQY
J gene: TRBJ2-3
V gene: TRBV20-1

CDR3 protein: ASSWPNLAGGDTQY
J gene: TRBJ2-3
V gene: TRBV5-6

CDR3 protein: ASRAGDGSYNEQF
J gene: TRBJ2-1
V gene: TRBV2

CDR3 protein: SAPPARTSGSNEQF
J gene: TRBJ2-1
V gene: TRBV20-1

CDR3 protein: ASSQPARNEQF
J gene: TRBJ2-1
V gene: TRBV27

CDR3 protein: SATRASRGEQY
J gene: TRBJ2-7
V gene: TRBV20-1

CDR3 protein: ASSLRPPDEQF
J gene: TRBJ2-1
V gene: TRBV27

CDR3 protein: AIGREELEGELF
J gene: TRBJ2-2
V gene: TRBV4-3

CDR3 protein: VTGETDSYEQY
J gene: TRBJ2-7
V gene: TRBV29-1

CDR3 protein: ASSQRDGAGAY
J gene: TRBJ2-7
V gene: TRBV3-1

CDR3 protein: ASSINRGQETQY
J gene: TRBJ2-5
V gene: TRBV7-2

CDR3 protein: AISTRDTDTQY
J gene: TRBJ2-3
V gene: TRBV10-3

CDR3 protein: ASSQLVAELTDTQY
J gene: TRBJ2-3
V gene: TRBV18

CDR3 protein: ASALEFNQPQH
J gene: TRBJ1-5
V gene: TRBV6-1

CDR3 protein: SARVRRGGGDEQY
J gene: TRBJ2-7
V gene: TRBV20-1

CDR3 protein: ATSRDGLRSSPLH
J gene: TRBJ1-6
V gene: TRBV15

CDR3 protein: AWSLIRETQY
J gene: TRBJ2-5
V gene: TRBV30

CDR3 protein: ASSESAGVSLH
J gene: TRBJ1-6
V gene: TRBV2

CDR3 protein: ASSPDRDS
J gene: TRBJ2-1
V gene: TRBV5-1

CDR3 protein: ASSQPGQESEKLF
J gene: TRBJ1-4
V gene: TRBV4-2

CDR3 protein: ASTELAGEDDTQY
J gene: TRBJ2-3
V gene: TRBV25-1

CDR3 protein: ASSSRFSSYEQY
J gene: TRBJ2-7
V gene: TRBV6-1

CDR3 protein: ASRNGLASNEQF
J gene: TRBJ2-1
V gene: TRBV6-1

CDR3 protein: SAQTVTSGSDNEQF
J gene: TRBJ2-1
V gene: TRBV20-1

CDR3 protein: ASSPNYSGDQF
J gene: TRBJ2-1
V gene: TRBV7-9

CDR3 protein: ASSLTSRQNYGYT
J gene: TRBJ1-2
V gene: TRBV28

CDR3 protein: ASSYRSGQGARDTQY
J gene: TRBJ2-3
V gene: TRBV5-6

CDR3 protein: SADPRDHAGEQY
J gene: TRBJ2-7
V gene: TRBV20-1

CDR3 protein: ASSEDPAGEGF
J gene: TRBJ2-1
V gene: TRBV6-1

CDR3 protein: ASKSLAGVAKNIQY
J gene: TRBJ2-4
V gene: TRBV27

CDR3 protein: ASSSKGGSGKNIQY
J gene: TRBJ2-4
V gene: TRBV7-2

CDR3 protein: ASSPPSGRAGLDEQF
J gene: TRBJ2-1
V gene: TRBV18

CDR3 protein: ASSEQGRKTH
J gene: TRBJ2-7
V gene: TRBV10-2

CDR3 protein: SGDINQETQY
J gene: TRBJ2-5
V gene: TRBV29-1

CDR3 protein: ASSFGAGTGESGYT
J gene: TRBJ1-2
V gene: TRBV12-3/TRBV12-4

CDR3 protein: ASSREGVPKNIQY
J gene: TRBJ2-4
V gene: TRBV5-6

CDR3 protein: ATSLALANTGELF
J gene: TRBJ2-2
V gene: TRBV19

CDR3 protein: ASSPPGGTSTDTQY
J gene: TRBJ2-3
V gene: TRBV18

CDR3 protein: ASSPSGEPRQY
J gene: TRBJ2-7
V gene: TRBV9

CDR3 protein: SVRLGANEQF
J gene: TRBJ2-1
V gene: TRBV29-1

CDR3 protein: SAPTSDRQGYT
J gene: TRBJ1-2
V gene: TRBV20-1

CDR3 protein: ASSSGTGTYGYT
J gene: TRBJ1-2
V gene: TRBV7-9

CDR3 protein: ASSLMGGSLDEQY
J gene: TRBJ2-7
V gene: TRBV18

CDR3 protein: ASSPTRQEQETQY
J gene: TRBJ2-5
V gene: TRBV4-3

CDR3 protein: ASGPGASQNTEAF
J gene: TRBJ1-1
V gene: TRBV7-9

CDR3 protein: ASSPYQATTPETQY
J gene: TRBJ2-5
V gene: TRBV7-3